Below are 24 T cell receptor beta chains sequenced from a single sample in a study of Graves' ophthalmopathy and Graves' hyperthyroidism. RNA transcripts served as template for amplifying TCR beta CDR3 sequences. The authors performed first-round RT-PCR with HTBI primers and then a second-round multiplex PCR. TCRdb processed the multiplex PCR reads anew with MiXCR; each CDR3 protein has one entry. Of approximately 700,000 distinct CDR3 sequences in the sample, more than 40% were seen once. Sequenced sample: peripheral blood. Source of these receptors: an adult man with Graves' ophthalmopathy.

The chain is built from TRBV29-1 and TRBJ2-2; 7 bases are shared with TRBD1. Per the germline V gene, CDR1 is SQVTM and CDR2 is ANQGSEA. The CDR3 loop spans 13 amino acids. The J segment lost 5 bases and the V segment lost 3 bases, leaving 3 bases of the junction unmatched. Written as DNA, the CDR3 is TGCAGCGTTGAGGACAGGCGGACCGGGGAGCTGTTTTTT. It encodes CSVEDRRTGELFF.

In nucleotides, the CDR3 is TGTGCCAGCAGCCTAGGGAGGGAAGAGACCCAGCATTTT. Translation: CASSLGREETQHF. The genes are TRBV11-2 and TRBJ1-5, with unresolved D. V was shortened by 5 bases and J by 11 bases, with 16 bases between the two germline ends. Germline CDR1 is SGHAT and CDR2 is FQNNGV. The CDR3 is made up of 13 amino acids.

This clonotype was detected ten times or more. The CDR3 nucleotides read TGCGCCAGCAGCTTTTTTGACAGTTCCTACGAGCAGTACTTC. Residues: CASSFFDSSYEQYF. This chain uses TRBV5-1 with TRBJ2-7; TRBD1 is a possible D gene (5 bases). The V and J ends lost 2 bases and 1 base respectively, with 10 bases between them. CDR1 is SGHRS, CDR2 YFSETQ, per germline. The CDR3 loop spans 14 amino acids.

A few counts support this clonotype. The V call is TRBV7-9, the J call TRBJ1-6, with 9 bases aligning to TRBD1. In germline, CDR1 is SEHNR, CDR2 FQNEAQ (reference sequence). This CDR3 is built from 16 residues. V was pared by 6 bases and J by 7 bases, with 10 bases of the junction left unmatched. This CDR3 is CASSLRTGDGNSPLHF. In nucleotides, the CDR3 is TGTGCCAGCAGTTTAAGGACAGGGGACGGCAATTCACCCCTCCACTTT.

In the case of this clonotype: One junction end disagrees with the germline gene, perhaps due to a read error. V and J are TRBV7-9 and TRBJ1-1, with D possibly TRBD1 on 5 matching bases. Germline assignment: CDR1 SEHNR and CDR2 FQNEAQ (reference sequence). This CDR3 has 14 residues. The CDR3 loop reads CASSPPQGGTEAFF. The CDR3 region has the DNA TGCGCCAGCTCACCCCCCCAGGGAGGCACTGAAGCTTTCTTT.

Worth noting for this clonotype: This could be a read error, since a much larger clone is one nucleotide away. V is TRBV20-1 and J is TRBJ2-7; D is undetermined. V was shortened by 6 bases and J by 0 bases, with 6 bases between the two germline ends. Looked up from germline, CDR1 is DFQATT and CDR2 is SNEGSKA (reference sequence). The CDR3 is 11 amino acids. CDR3 sequence (DNA): TGCAGTGCCCCCAGCTCCTACGAGCAGTACTTC. Its translation is CSAPSSYEQYF.

V and J are TRBV7-2 and TRBJ1-2; 9 bases are shared with TRBD1. CDR1 and CDR2 from the germline V gene are SGHTA and FQGNSA. The CDR3 contains 14 residues. V was pared by 3 bases and J by 6 bases, with 5 bases of the junction left unmatched. The CDR3 region is CASSFRQGGNGYTF. The CDR3, as DNA: TGTGCCAGCAGCTTTAGACAGGGGGGCAATGGCTACACCTTC.

This clonotype was picked up many times. The J gene is TRBJ2-6, the V gene TRBV20-1; D is possibly TRBD2 (6 bases). This CDR3 has 15 amino acids. V was shortened by 0 bases and J by 4 bases, with 10 bases between the two germline ends. The germline gives CDR1 DFQATT, CDR2 SNEGSKA (reference sequence). CDR3 nucleotide sequence: TGCAGTGCTAGAGATTCGGCGGGGGGGGCCAACGTCCTGACTTTC. This sequence encodes CSARDSAGGANVLTF.

The rearrangement links TRBV29-1 to TRBJ1-2; the match to TRBD1 covers 10 bases. Germline loops: CDR1 SQVTM, CDR2 ANQGSEA. After removal of 2 bases from V and 12 bases from J, the junction contained 12 bases not matched to a gene. The CDR3 extends over 14 amino acids. Here the CDR3 reads CSVERSDRGLNHTF. CDR3 in DNA: TGCAGCGTTGAACGCTCAGACAGGGGGCTGAACCACACCTTC. Full variable domain (remainder filled in from reference TRBV29-1 and TRBJ1-2): SAVISQKPSRDICQRGTSLTIQCQVDSQVTMMFWYRQQPGQSLTLIATANQGSEATYESGFVIDKFPISRPNLTFSTLTVSNMSPEDSSIYLCSVERSDRGLNHTFGSGTRLTVV.

As for this clonotype: The CDR3 does not end in the conserved phenylalanine or tryptophan, so this is likely a read error. V and J are TRBV7-9 and TRBJ2-7, with a possible D match to TRBD2 (6 bases). Per germline, CDR1 SEHNR and CDR2 FQNEAQ (reference sequence). This CDR3 contains 13 residues. V was cut by 5 bases and J by 7 bases, with 15 bases left in between. The CDR3, as DNA: TGTGCCAGCAGCGGGGACTGGGGACGTGAGCAGTACTCC. Translation gives CASSGDWGREQYS.

This clonotype was counted ten times or more. The V call is TRBV4-3, the J call TRBJ1-6; no firm D call. Germline assignment: CDR1 LGHNA and CDR2 YSLEER. Trimming shortened V by 0 bases and J by 10 bases, and 4 bases separated the two germline ends. CDR3 length equals 12 residues. CDR3 residues: CASSQDSSPLHF. DNA of the CDR3: TGCGCCAGCAGCCAAGATTCATCACCCCTCCACTTT.

This clonotype was counted ten times or more. This sequence joins TRBV7-2 and TRBJ1-6; D perhaps matches TRBD1 (5 bases). Germline V gene sequence: CDR1 SGHTA, CDR2 FQGNSA. V was clipped by 5 bases and J by 7 bases, with 15 bases between them. CDR3 length equals 15 residues. CDR3: CTSSVEQGTNSPLHF. CDR3 DNA: TGTACCAGCAGCGTAGAGCAGGGAACGAATTCACCCCTCCACTTT.

Comments on this clonotype: This may be a read error: a much more frequent sequence differs by one nucleotide. The V and J genes are TRBV4-1 and TRBJ1-2, with 10 bases matching TRBD1. The V gene's germline CDR1 is MGHRA and CDR2 YSYEKL. With V trimmed by 3 bases and J by 10 bases, 14 bases remained unmatched. CDR3 length: 16 residues. Here the CDR3 DNA reads TGCGCCAGCAGCCATACACCGGGACAGGGGACCCGCGACTACACCTTC. This encodes CASSHTPGQGTRDYTF.

This clonotype has more than one count but fewer than ten. The rearrangement joins TRBV20-1 to TRBJ2-1; D is unclear. This CDR3 has 10 amino acids. The germline V gene has CDR1 DFQATT and CDR2 SNEGSKA (reference sequence). Trimming left V 6 bases short and J 10 bases short, with 10 bases between. This CDR3 is CSAAQAEQFF. The CDR3, as DNA: TGCAGTGCAGCTCAGGCAGAGCAGTTCTTC.

In this sample, this clonotype turned up many times. This rearrangement joins TRBV15 to TRBJ1-2; D is perhaps TRBD1 (6 bases). The CDR3 is 16 amino acids. V lost 4 bases and J lost 4, with 19 bases in between. Germline-derived CDR1 and CDR2 are LNHNV and YYDKDF (reference sequence). Here the CDR3 DNA reads TGTGCCACCAGCAAATCTCGACAGGAAAACCTCTATGGCTACACCTTC. Protein product: CATSKSRQENLYGYTF.

This clonotype was seen ten or more times. The chain joins TRBV29-1 to TRBJ1-2; D is ambiguous. CDR3 size: 15 residues. Germline V gene data show CDR1 as SQVTM and CDR2 as ANQGSEA. V lost 6 bases to trimming and J lost 4 bases, with 21 bases between them. The CDR3 bases are TGCAGCGTCCGAACCGGGCCTGTTTGGCTCTATGGCTACACCTTC. It codes for CSVRTGPVWLYGYTF.

V gene TRBV7-8 combines with J gene TRBJ2-7; TRBD2 might be the D (6 bases). Near its end, the DNA agrees better with TRBJ2-1, so the J call may be wrong. This CDR3 has 15 residues. The V gene's germline CDR1 is SGHVS and CDR2 FQNEAQ. This CDR3 is CASSSGDWTINEQFF. The CDR3 DNA reads as TGTGCCAGCAGCTCGGGGGACTGGACCATCAATGAGCAGTTCTTC.

As for this clonotype: An end of the junction does not agree with germline; a read error may underlie this. The chain has TRBV14 and TRBJ2-1, with D perhaps matching TRBD1 or TRBD2 (5 bases each). Germline assignment: CDR1 SGHDN and CDR2 FVKESK. The CDR3 is 12 residues long. The CDR3 DNA is TGCGCCAGCAGCCAGGGACCAAATGAGCAGTTCTTC. Its translation is CASSQGPNEQFF.

With respect to this clonotype: The junction departs from the called germline gene at one end, perhaps through a read error. The chain couples TRBV10-3 to TRBJ2-2, with 9 bases aligning to TRBD1. CDR3 length: 16 amino acids. CDR1 ENHRY and CDR2 SYGVKD come from the germline V gene. The CDR3 spells CASSITGTGHPGELFF. In nucleotides, the CDR3 is TGTGCCAGCAGTATAACCGGGACAGGGCACCCCGGGGAGCTGTTTTTT.

This clonotype was found many times. V is TRBV29-1 and J is TRBJ2-7, with a possible D match to TRBD1 (6 bases). This CDR3 spans 12 amino acids. The germline gives CDR1 SQVTM, CDR2 ANQGSEA. Deletions cut 6 bases from V and 1 base from J, with 10 bases between. The CDR3 loop is CSVTGDSYEQYF. The DNA for the CDR3 is TGCAGCGTGACAGGTGATTCCTACGAGCAGTACTTC.

This clonotype was seen ten or more times. The genes are TRBV19 and TRBJ2-7; no reliable D call. Trimming removed 4 bases from V and 3 bases from J, with 7 bases in between. The V gene's germline CDR1 is LNHDA and CDR2 SQIVND (reference sequence). There are 12 residues in the CDR3. The chain's CDR3 is CASSSGLYEQYF. For the CDR3, the DNA is TGTGCCAGTAGTAGTGGGCTCTACGAGCAGTACTTC.

The rearrangement joins TRBV5-5 to TRBJ1-4, with TRBD1 identical over 7 bases. The CDR3 runs to 14 residues. The ends lost 4 bases at V and 7 bases at J; junction bases unmatched: 7. CDR1 and CDR2 from the germline V gene are SGHKS and YYEKEE (reference sequence). Here the CDR3 DNA reads TGTGCCAGCAGCACAGACAGGGAGCGTGAAAAACTGTTTTTT. Amino acid sequence: CASSTDREREKLFF. The variable domain in full, completed from reference TRBV5-5 and TRBJ1-4, reads DAGVTQSPTHLIKTRGQQVTLRCSPISGHKSVSWYQQVLGQGPQFIFQYYEKEERGRGNFPDRFSARQFPNYSSELNVNALLLGDSALYLCASSTDREREKLFFGSGTQLSVL.

The rearrangement joins TRBV24-1 to TRBJ2-2; 7 bases are a match to TRBD1. J gave up 5 bases and V 11 bases, and 7 bases lay outside the gene matches. The CDR3 is 13 amino acids. From germline, CDR1 is KGHDR and CDR2 SFDVKD. The CDR3 region is CANRGVATGELFF. For the CDR3, the DNA is TGTGCCAACAGGGGAGTAGCGACCGGGGAGCTGTTTTTT.

The V gene is TRBV7-3, the J gene TRBJ2-7; 8 nucleotides align to TRBD1. Per germline, CDR1 SGHTA and CDR2 FQGTGA. Trimming took 5 bases from V and 2 from J; bases not matched to a gene: 17. CDR3 length: 18 residues. CDR3: CASSPGITATGVAYEQYF. In nucleotides, the CDR3 is TGTGCCAGCAGCCCCGGTATTACGGCGACAGGGGTTGCCTACGAGCAGTACTTC.